These 20 T cell receptor beta chains share one sample of origin, sequenced in a study of graft-versus-host responses after intestinal transplantation. The antigens of these receptors remain unknown. Method: immunoSEQ multiplex PCR; TCRdb's copy keeps in-frame clones and lacks some. The data hold about 130,000 clones, with approximately 94% observed a single time. This sample comprised unstimulated CD4+ T cells sorted from spleen or lymph node cells, obtained before intestinal transplant. The origin of the receptors is a human donor who received an intestinal transplant.

This chain connects TRBV18 to TRBJ2-3; a weak D match, TRBD1 (6 bases). The CDR3 extends over 20 amino acids. The germline V and J ends were trimmed by 2 bases and 7 bases, with 31 bases remaining between them. Germline CDR1 reads KGHSH; CDR2 reads LQKENI. CDR3 DNA: TGTGCCAGCTCACCAGCGATGGGCGTCGGAGTACAGGGTGGCTCATATACGCAGTATTTT. It specifies CASSPAMGVGVQGGSYTQYF.

The chain couples TRBV13 to TRBJ1-3; perhaps TRBD1 as D (5 bases). V was trimmed by 0 bases and J by 12 bases, leaving 18 bases between them. CDR1 is PRHDT and CDR2 is FYEKMQ in the germline V gene (reference sequence). The CDR3 covers 15 residues. The CDR3 sequence is CASSLGDIPSKGIYF. The CDR3 DNA reads TGTGCCAGCAGCTTAGGGGACATACCCTCTAAAGGCATATATTTT.

The chain carries TRBV7-8 and TRBJ1-5; no firm D call. Germline V CDR1 and CDR2: SGHVS, FQNEAQ. Trimming shortened V by 1 base and J by 1 base, and 8 bases separated the two germline ends. CDR3 length: 15 residues. This CDR3 is CASSLVTSSNQPQHF. The CDR3 bases are TGTGCCAGCAGCTTAGTTACATCGAGCAATCAGCCCCAGCATTTT.

The chain is built from TRBV19 and TRBJ1-6; D remains ambiguous. The CDR3 covers 14 residues. V was clipped by 4 bases and J by 7 bases, with 11 bases between them. From germline, CDR1 is LNHDA and CDR2 SQIVND (reference sequence). CDR3 nucleotides: TGTGCCAGTAGTACCCCGACGAGGAATTCACCCCTCCACTTT. It is translated as CASSTPTRNSPLHF.

This chain joins TRBV4-2 and TRBJ2-2; TRBD2 matches at 12 bases. There are 18 residues in the CDR3. The germline gives CDR1 LGHNA, CDR2 YNFKEQ. J was trimmed by 2 bases and V by 3 bases; bases with no gene match: 7. CDR3 sequence (DNA): TGTGCCAGCAGCCAGGGTCTAGCGGGGGGGAGTAACACCGGGGAGCTGTTTTTT. Translated, it gives CASSQGLAGGSNTGELFF.

The chain recombines TRBV6-1 with TRBJ2-3, with 8 bases identical to TRBD2. Germline assignment: CDR1 MNHNS and CDR2 SASEGT. This CDR3 has 14 residues. V was clipped by 3 bases and J by 4 bases; unmatched bases: 3. The CDR3 sequence: CASSERTSPDTQYF. CDR3 sequence (DNA): TGTGCCAGCAGTGAGAGGACTAGCCCAGATACGCAGTATTTT.

This clone has more than one count but fewer than ten. The genes are TRBV6-1 and TRBJ1-4, with 11 positions matching TRBD1. Germline CDR1 and CDR2: MNHNS and SASEGT. V shed 5 bases, J shed 10 bases, and the junction held 6 bases outside the gene matches. This CDR3 is built from 14 residues. CDR3 nucleotides: TGTGCCAGCAGTTGGACAGGGGGCGCCGGAAAACTGTTTTTT. It is translated as CASSWTGGAGKLFF.

V is TRBV29-1 and J is TRBJ2-3; D uncertain. Trimming stripped 5 bases from V and 1 base from J, with 4 bases between. The CDR3 has 11 residues. CDR1 and CDR2 from the germline V gene are SQVTM and ANQGSEA. CDR3 residues: CSVFGTDTQYF. The CDR3 bases are TGCAGCGTTTTCGGCACAGATACGCAGTATTTT.

This clone was observed a single time. The chain couples TRBV18 to TRBJ1-5; tentatively, D is TRBD1 (6 bases). The V end lost 1 base, the J end lost 4 bases, and 14 bases lay between the germline ends. The CDR3 sequence is 16 residues long. Looked up from germline, CDR1 is KGHSH and CDR2 is LQKENI. The CDR3 reads CASSPLRGGANQPQHF. The CDR3 coding sequence is TGTGCCAGCTCACCACTGCGAGGGGGTGCTAATCAGCCCCAGCATTTT.

Comments on this clone: The germline gene is not matched at one end of the junction; a read error may be the cause. J is TRBJ2-7 and V is TRBV30; 9 bases line up with TRBD1. Germline CDR1 and CDR2: GTSNPN and SVGIG (reference sequence). This CDR3 is 15 amino acids long. CDR3 nucleotides: TGTGCCTGGGGGTTCCGGGACAGGGCCTCCTTCGAGCAGTACTTC. Protein: CAWGFRDRASFEQYF.

The J gene is TRBJ2-3, the V gene TRBV10-2; TRBD2 agrees at 8 bases. The V gene's germline CDR1 is WSHSY and CDR2 SAAADI. With V trimmed by 4 bases and J by 6 bases, 9 bases remained unmatched. The CDR3 is 15 residues long. CDR3 sequence: CASSGASGRKDTQYF. DNA of the CDR3: TGCGCCAGCAGTGGGGCTAGCGGGCGGAAGGATACGCAGTATTTT.

V gene TRBV6-1 combines with J gene TRBJ1-5; tentative D call: TRBD1 (5 bases). V was clipped by 7 bases and J by 0 bases, with 13 bases between them. Germline loops: CDR1 MNHNS, CDR2 SASEGT. This CDR3 region has 15 residues. CDR3 DNA sequence: TGTGCCAGCACCCGGGACCTATATAGCAATCAGCCCCAGCATTTT. Its protein product is CASTRDLYSNQPQHF.

The V gene is TRBV5-1, the J gene TRBJ2-3; D is ambiguous. V dropped 0 bases and J dropped 2 bases, with 13 bases sitting between them. The CDR3 has 16 amino acids. Germline values: CDR1 SGHRS, CDR2 YFSETQ. The CDR3 DNA sequence: TGCGCCAGCAGCTTGGACCCTTGGGAACACACAGATACGCAGTATTTT. Protein: CASSLDPWEHTDTQYF.

The chain uses TRBV6-6 and TRBJ1-2, with a weak D call TRBD1 (6 bases). The CDR3 extends over 16 amino acids. CDR1 and CDR2 (germline): MNHNY, SVGAGI (reference sequence). The germline V and J ends were trimmed by 1 base and 8 bases, with 20 bases remaining between them. DNA of the CDR3: TGTGCCAGCAGTTACTTTACAGGGCAGGGAGGGAGCGGCTACACCTTC. Its protein product is CASSYFTGQGGSGYTF.

This clone was seen only once. V and J are TRBV6-4 and TRBJ1-6, with a possible D match to TRBD1 (5 bases). The V and J ends lost 2 bases and 7 bases respectively, with 9 bases between them. CDR1 is MRHNA and CDR2 is SNTAGT in the germline V gene. The CDR3 runs 14 residues. The DNA for the CDR3 is TGTGCCAGCAGTGACGCCAGGGAAAATTCACCCCTCCACTTT. Amino acids: CASSDARENSPLHF.

The J gene is TRBJ1-1, the V gene TRBV5-1, with 7 bases matching TRBD1. The CDR3 runs 14 residues. The V gene's germline CDR1 is SGHRS and CDR2 YFSETQ. The trim removed 5 bases at V and 3 bases at J, leaving 7 bases unmatched. The CDR3 is CASSLQGLYTEAFF. CDR3 in DNA: TGCGCCAGCAGTTTACAGGGGCTCTACACTGAAGCTTTCTTT.

The V call is TRBV9, the J call TRBJ2-7; D not certain. Trimming pared 0 bases from V and 0 bases from J, leaving 7 bases between. Germline CDR1 SGDLS, CDR2 YYNGEE. This CDR3 has 14 amino acids. For the CDR3, the DNA is TGTGCCAGCAGCGTAGTGGCGAACTCCTACGAGCAGTACTTC. Translation gives CASSVVANSYEQYF. Full variable domain (outside the CDR3, taken from reference TRBV9 and TRBJ2-7): DSGVTQTPKHLITATGQRVTLRCSPRSGDLSVYWYQQSLDQGLQFLIQYYNGEERAKGNILERFSAQQFPDLHSELNLSSLELGDSALYFCASSVVANSYEQYFGPGTRLTVT.

The rearrangement links TRBV12-2 to TRBJ2-7. TRBV12-2 constitutes a pseudogene. CDR3 size: 15 residues. CDR3 DNA sequence: TGTGCAAGTCGCTTAGCGCGTGGGTTCACCTACGAGCAGTACTTC. It codes for CASRLARGFTYEQYF.

This clone has only one observation. V and J are TRBV9 and TRBJ2-1; D might be TRBD2 (7 bases). The CDR3 is made up of 16 amino acids. The V gene lost 0 bases and the J gene lost 3 bases, with 13 bases spanning the gap. Germline CDR1 and CDR2: SGDLS and YYNGEE. In DNA form, the CDR3 reads TGTGCCAGCAGCGTAGGGGGGGGCAGGGGCTACAATGAGCAGTTCTTC. Protein product: CASSVGGGRGYNEQFF.

The chain joins TRBV5-1 to TRBJ1-4, with a tentative D call TRBD1 (6 bases). Trimming removed 4 bases from V and 5 bases from J, with 24 bases in between. Germline assignment: CDR1 SGHRS and CDR2 YFSETQ. The length of the CDR3 is 18 residues. The CDR3 region is CASSPNRADRTENEKLFF. In DNA form, the CDR3 reads TGCGCCAGCAGCCCAAACCGGGCCGACAGGACAGAGAATGAAAAACTGTTTTTT.